The 18 T cell receptor beta chains given below trace back to one sample, sequenced in a study of Tregs in tolerant kidney transplant recipients. Repertoires were generated with immunoSEQ multiplex PCR, while TCRdb's copy carries only in-frame clones and drops some. The sample has about 15,000 clones. Recipients received nonmyeloablative bone marrow transplants from related graft donors, with transient mixed chimerism. Sequences were derived from CD4+ T cells from blood (PBMCs), sampled 12 months after the transplant. These receptors were collected from a human patient who received a combined kidney and bone marrow transplant. The graft donor may have contributed some T cells.

Remarks on this clone: The read terminates 3 residues before the CDR3 end, so the remaining end is supplied by the germline J gene. The chain employs TRBV20-1 and TRBJ2-4; TRBD1 might be the D (7 bases). V was shortened by 5 bases and J by 0 bases, with 26 bases between the two germline ends. Germline-derived CDR1 and CDR2 are DFQATT and SNEGSKA (reference sequence). The CDR3 is made up of 19 amino acids. The CDR3 DNA, read in part, is TGCAGTGCTCCACTTCAGGGGGGCCCAAGCGGTCTAGCCAAAAACATT. Amino acid sequence: CSAPLQGGPSGLAKNI. The entire CDR3 sequence reads CSAPLQGGPSGLAKNIQYF.

Worth noting for this clone: The CDR3 end lies 3 residues beyond the end of the read and is filled in from the germline J gene. V gene TRBV30 combines with J gene TRBJ1-6; 8 bases fit TRBD1. CDR3 length: 16 residues. Germline V gene lookup returns CDR1 GTSNPN and CDR2 SVGIG (reference sequence). The V segment lost 1 base and the J segment 6 bases; nucleotides outside the gene matches: 8. The DNA read from the CDR3 is TGTGCCTGGAGTGGGATCGGACAGGGTGGTAATTCACCC. Its protein product is CAWSGIGQGGNSP. The complete CDR3 reads CAWSGIGQGGNSPLHF.

CDR3 sequence reads: CASSLRDMNTGELFF. The CDR3 DNA, read in part, is TGTGCCAGCAGCTTAAGGGACATGAACACCGGGGAG. V gene TRBV7-3 combines with J gene TRBJ2-2; D is perhaps TRBD1 (6 bases). The read is 3 residues too short to cover the CDR3 end, so that end is filled in from the germline J gene. Looked up from germline, CDR1 is SGHTA and CDR2 is FQGTGA. V was clipped by 1 base and J by 1 base, with 7 bases between them. The CDR3 sequence is 15 residues long. Complete variable domain (other parts from reference TRBV7-3 and TRBJ2-2): GAGVSQTPSNKVTEKGKYVELRCDPISGHTALYWYRQSLGQGPEFLIYFQGTGAADDSGLPNDRFFAVRPEGSVSTLKIQRTERGDSAVYLCASSLRDMNTGELFFGEGSRLTVL.

Turning to this clone: The sequence runs out 3 residues before the end of the CDR3; the remainder is reconstructed from the germline J gene. The rearrangement joins TRBV29-1 to TRBJ2-1; 11 nucleotides line up with TRBD2. CDR1 SQVTM and CDR2 ANQGSEA come from the germline V gene. The CDR3 loop spans 15 amino acids. Germline trimming cut 5 bases from V and 5 bases from J; bases unmatched to any gene: 8. The chain's CDR3 is CSVRPGTSGNNEQFF. The part of the CDR3 DNA that was read is TGCAGCGTTAGACCCGGGACTAGCGGAAACAATGAG.

This clone is labeled medium-sized based on frequency. The sequenced fragment ends 3 residues before the CDR3 boundary, so the rest is inferred from the germline J gene. The chain combines TRBV30 with TRBJ2-1, with 12 bases matching TRBD2. The germline V gene has CDR1 GTSNPN and CDR2 SVGIG (reference sequence). This CDR3 region has 14 residues. V lost 1 base, J lost 8 bases, and 3 bases stayed unmatched. The CDR3 reads CAWSETSGSYEQFF. The sequenced CDR3 bases are TGTGCCTGGAGTGAGACTAGCGGGAGTTATGAG. Using reference TRBV30 and TRBJ2-1 for the parts outside the CDR3, the full variable domain is SQTIHQWPATLVQPVGSPLSLECTVEGTSNPNLYWYRQAAGRGLQLLFYSVGIGQISSEVPQNLSASRPQDRQFILSSKKLLLSDSGFYLCAWSETSGSYEQFFGPGTRLTVL.

Regarding this clone: From the germline J gene comes the end of the CDR3, since the read stops 3 residues before it. V gene TRBV30 combines with J gene TRBJ2-3, with 7 bases matching TRBD1. Germline V lookup: CDR1 GTSNPN, CDR2 SVGIG (reference sequence). V lost 1 base to trimming and J lost 7 bases; unmatched junction nucleotides: 11. The CDR3 consists of 15 residues. Partial CDR3 DNA: TGTGCCTGGAGTGCCCGAGGGACAGTACTCAATACG. Translation: CAWSARGTVLNT. The complete CDR3 protein is CAWSARGTVLNTQYF.

In regard to this clone: The read terminates 3 residues before the CDR3 end, so the remaining end is supplied by the germline J gene. This chain links TRBV19 with TRBJ2-1, with a weak D call TRBD2 (6 bases). Germline V CDR1 and CDR2: LNHDA, SQIVND (reference sequence). This CDR3 contains 14 residues. Trimming left V 7 bases short and J 6 bases short, with 16 bases between. CDR3 DNA (partial): TGTGCCAGTATGGGTTCCAGGGACTCCAATGAG. This gives the protein CASMGSRDSNE. The full-length CDR3 reads as CASMGSRDSNEQFF.

As for this clone: Read coverage stops 3 residues before the CDR3 terminus; the germline J gene supplies the remainder. The chain has TRBV7-2 and TRBJ2-1; 9 positions agree with TRBD1. Germline CDR1 is SGHTA and CDR2 is FQGNSA. This CDR3 comprises 15 residues. V trimming: 4 bases; J trimming: 5 bases; junction bases outside the gene matches: 6. Incomplete CDR3 DNA: TGTGCCAGCAGCTGGGGACAGGGCCAAAACAATGAG. Translating it yields CASSWGQGQNNE. The full CDR3 protein is CASSWGQGQNNEQFF.

About this clone itself: Read data end 3 residues before the CDR3 end; the end is taken from the germline J gene. V gene TRBV20-1 combines with J gene TRBJ2-3; 10 positions match TRBD2. The CDR3 length is 16 residues. Germline assignment: CDR1 DFQATT and CDR2 SNEGSKA (reference sequence). V lost 5 bases and J lost 6; bases outside the gene matches: 14. The CDR3 spells CSAHGSSGSGGDTQYF. The CDR3 bases that were read are TGCAGTGCTCATGGTTCTAGCGGGAGTGGAGGGGATACG.

A remark on this clone: The read finishes 3 residues shy of the CDR3 end, and the germline J gene is used to complete it. The rearrangement joins TRBV5-1 to TRBJ2-5; possible D gene TRBD2, 6 bases. CDR3 length: 17 amino acids. The germline V and J ends were trimmed by 6 bases and 4 bases, with 25 bases remaining between them. From germline, CDR1 is SGHRS and CDR2 YFSETQ. The CDR3 is CASKRGRASDIGETQYF. Partial CDR3 DNA: TGCGCCAGCAAACGGGGACGTGCTAGCGATATAGGAGAGACC.

Worth noting for this clone: The observed sequence ends 3 residues before the CDR3 terminus, with the missing tail filled in from the germline J gene. The chain joins TRBV27 to TRBJ1-1; D ambiguous. Germline CDR1 MNHEY, CDR2 SMNVEV (reference sequence). Deletions cut 5 bases from V and 1 base from J, with 8 bases between. The CDR3 runs to 13 residues. CDR3 region: CASSEQRNTEAFF. CDR3 DNA, as far as it was read: TGTGCCAGCAGTGAACAGAGGAACACTGAA.

Comments on this clone: The read ends 3 residues before the CDR3 terminus; that terminus is restored from the germline J gene. The chain is built from TRBV7-9 and TRBJ2-3, with 11 bases fitting TRBD1. This CDR3 spans 15 amino acids. Trimming took 7 bases from V and 7 from J; bases not matched to a gene: 10. From germline, CDR1 is SEHNR and CDR2 FQNEAQ (reference sequence). CDR3 loop: CASTLRTGGLNTQYF. The sequenced CDR3 bases are TGTGCCAGCACCCTACGGACAGGGGGCCTAAATACG.

CDR3 region: CASTRTEQETQYF. The part of the CDR3 DNA that was read is TGTGCCAGCACCCGGACAGAGCAAGAGACC. The rearrangement links TRBV2 to TRBJ2-5, with D perhaps TRBD1 (6 bases). With the read ending 3 residues before the CDR3 end, the germline J gene is used to fill in that end. The CDR3 sequence is 13 residues long. The germline V and J ends were trimmed by 7 bases and 2 bases, with 11 bases remaining between them. Germline loops: CDR1 SNHLY, CDR2 FYNNEI.

Details on this clone: The read ends 3 residues shy of where the CDR3 ends; the end is completed using the germline J gene. The chain is built from TRBV30 and TRBJ1-2, with D unclear. Per the germline V gene, CDR1 is GTSNPN and CDR2 is SVGIG (reference sequence). CDR3 length: 14 amino acids. V was clipped by 3 bases and J by 4 bases, with 15 bases between them. CDR3 DNA, as far as it was read: TGTGCCTGGAGGCTTCGGGGTGGGATCTATGGC. It yields the protein CAWRLRGGIYG. The whole CDR3 sequence is CAWRLRGGIYGYTF. The complete variable domain, with remaining parts taken from reference TRBV30 and TRBJ1-2, reads SQTIHQWPATLVQPVGSPLSLECTVEGTSNPNLYWYRQAAGRGLQLLFYSVGIGQISSEVPQNLSASRPQDRQFILSSKKLLLSDSGFYLCAWRLRGGIYGYTFGSGTRLTVV.

As regards this clone: The read comes to an end 3 residues before the CDR3 does, leaving the germline J gene to fill in the end. The V and J genes are TRBV28 and TRBJ1-6; 10 bases are a match to TRBD1. CDR1 is MDHEN, CDR2 SYDVKM, per germline. This CDR3 has 15 residues. The V gene end was trimmed by 6 bases and the J gene end by 9 bases; junction bases not matched to a gene: 8. The sequenced part of the CDR3 DNA is TGTGCCAGCAGCGATAGGACAGGGGGAATTTCACCC. As protein: CASSDRTGGISP. The CDR3 reads in full as CASSDRTGGISPLHF.

As concerns this clone: The DNA ends 3 residues before the CDR3 does, and the rest of the CDR3 is filled in from the germline J gene. The chain links TRBV10-3 to TRBJ2-2; 13 nucleotides align to TRBD2. Germline trimming cut 2 bases from V and 6 bases from J; bases unmatched to any gene: 12. This CDR3 has 19 amino acids. Germline V gives CDR1 ENHRY, CDR2 SYGVKD. The CDR3 loop is CAISERTAGLAGEPGELFF. The CDR3 DNA, read in part, is TGTGCCATCAGTGAGCGGACAGCTGGACTAGCGGGAGAACCCGGGGAG.

About this clone: The CDR3 end lies 3 residues beyond the end of the read and is filled in from the germline J gene. The same CDR3 also results from other DNA sequences found in this sample. The chain couples TRBV6-1 to TRBJ1-5; tentative D call: TRBD1 (5 bases). CDR1 MNHNS and CDR2 SASEGT come from the germline V gene. The CDR3 is 17 residues long. The germline V and J ends were trimmed by 0 bases and 2 bases, with 14 bases remaining between them. CDR3 DNA (partial): TGTGCCAGCAGTGAAGCCCTCCTCCAGGGTGGCAATCAGCCC. Residues: CASSEALLQGGNQP. Given in full, the CDR3 is CASSEALLQGGNQPQHF.

About this clone itself: Sequencing ends 3 residues short of the CDR3 end; the germline J gene provides the rest. The genes are TRBV11-1 and TRBJ1-6, with D possibly being TRBD1 (6 bases). The CDR3 runs 15 residues. Germline CDR1 is SGHAT and CDR2 is FQDESV (reference sequence). Between the trimmed V and J ends, which lost 3 bases and 7 bases, there was a span of 13 bases. The sequenced CDR3 bases are TGTGCCAGCAGCTTGAGGGACACAGGGAATTCACCC. Protein sequence: CASSLRDTGNSP. The whole CDR3 protein reads CASSLRDTGNSPLHF.